This T cell receptor (beta chain) originates from a study of beta chain features in type 1 diabetes. The study's findings and limits: Patients with Type 1 diabetes showed moderately but significantly shorter TCRB CDR3s in all four CD4+ subsets. PCR may have favored shorter templates equally in patients and controls.

Expressed TCRB transcripts were sequenced, since all the RNA that had been isolated was reverse transcribed. Repertoires were generated with immunoSEQ multiplex PCR, while TCRdb's copy carries only in-frame clones and drops some. The sample has roughly 180,000 clones; 7.8% are singletons. Blood was drawn once from each donor into heparinised tubes. The draws averaged roughly 120 mL. Based on CD45RO/CCR7/CD25/CD127/CD95/CD27, CD4+ regulatory, stem cell-like memory, naive and central memory cells were sorted. In this sample, this clone turned up a few times. Its target is not known. Germline lookup yields CDR1 SGHTA and CDR2 FQGNSA. The CDR3 is 17 residues long. The J segment lost 1 base and the V segment lost 5 bases, leaving 9 bases of the junction unmatched.

This TCR derives from a middle-aged woman with type 1 diabetes. The source material was central memory CD4+ T cells from blood. The chain employs TRBV7-2 and TRBJ2-1, with 9 bases fitting TRBD1. CDR3 nucleotides: TGTGCCAGCAGCCCCTTAGGACAGGGGAATTCCTACAATGAGCAGTTCTTC. This encodes CASSPLGQGNSYNEQFF.